Each of the 14 T cell receptor beta chains below was sequenced from the same sample in a study of CD8 T cells in Susac syndrome. RNA, at roughly 0.45 to 1 ug, was reverse transcribed with random hexamers. One entry per CDR3 protein results from TCRdb running MiXCR on the immunoSEQ multiplex PCR reads. Here the sample spans roughly 150,000 distinct CDR3 sequences, approximately 94% being singletons. The sample consisted of CD8+ T cells from PBMCs. These receptors were taken from a human donor with multiple sclerosis.

This CDR3 is CASSSEGGQDEQFF. DNA of the CDR3: TGTGCCAGCAGCTCAGAGGGGGGGCAAGATGAGCAGTTCTTC. The chain employs TRBV7-9 and TRBJ2-1; a weak D match, TRBD2 (7 bases). CDR1 and CDR2 from the germline V gene are SEHNR and FQNEAQ (reference sequence). Trimming removed 4 bases at V and 8 bases at J, with 15 bases between. This CDR3 has 14 amino acids.

The V gene is TRBV20-1, the J gene TRBJ2-7; no clear D gene. Trimming took off 7 bases at V and 0 bases at J, with 7 bases between the two ends. Germline lookup yields CDR1 DFQATT and CDR2 SNEGSKA (reference sequence). The CDR3 totals 11 residues. As DNA, the CDR3 is TGCAGTGTTCCGGTCTCCTACGAGCAGTACTTC. It yields the protein CSVPVSYEQYF.

The gene calls are TRBV20-1 and TRBJ1-2; 11 nucleotides agree with TRBD1. Germline trimming cut 3 bases from V and 1 base from J; bases unmatched to any gene: 7. Germline V CDR1 and CDR2: DFQATT, SNEGSKA (reference sequence). The CDR3 is 16 residues long. This chain's CDR3 is CSARDRGQDYNYGYTF. CDR3 sequence (DNA): TGCAGTGCTAGGGACAGGGGGCAGGACTATAACTATGGCTACACCTTC.

CDR3: CASYGGGDGEAFF. The CDR3 DNA follows: TGCGCCAGCTACGGAGGGGGGGACGGTGAAGCTTTCTTT. The chain links TRBV5-1 to TRBJ1-1, with D possibly being TRBD1 (6 bases). Trimming removed 7 bases at V and 7 bases at J, with 17 bases between. The germline CDR1 and CDR2 sequences are SGHRS and YFSETQ. There are 13 residues in the CDR3.

The rearrangement links TRBV2 to TRBJ2-7; D might be TRBD1 or TRBD2, each matching 6 bases. The germline V gene has CDR1 SNHLY and CDR2 FYNNEI. This CDR3 region has 14 residues. Trimming pared 2 bases from V and 6 bases from J, leaving 14 bases between. CDR3 amino acids: CASSEIRGRGEQYF. For the CDR3, the DNA is TGTGCCAGCAGTGAAATCCGGGGGCGCGGCGAGCAGTACTTC.

The CDR3 DNA follows: TGTGCCAGCAGCGTAGCAAGGGACAGGGGAACTATGGCTCATGGCTACACCTTC. Translation gives CASSVARDRGTMAHGYTF. The chain couples TRBV9 to TRBJ1-2, with 10 nucleotides matching TRBD1. V lost 0 bases and J lost 6; bases outside the gene matches: 14. Germline CDR1 reads SGDLS; CDR2 reads YYNGEE. CDR3 length: 18 amino acids.

This rearrangement joins TRBV30 to TRBJ1-1, with D possibly matching TRBD1 (6 bases). Per the germline V gene, CDR1 is GTSNPN and CDR2 is SVGIG (reference sequence). V dropped 3 bases and J dropped 8 bases, with 22 bases sitting between them. There are 15 residues in the CDR3. CDR3 DNA sequence: TGTGCCTGGAGCTCCGAACAGGGCCCGACATTGGAAGCTTTCTTT. It encodes CAWSSEQGPTLEAFF.

The chain has TRBV15 and TRBJ2-7; D remains ambiguous. The CDR3 runs 15 residues. The V end was cut by 0 bases, the J end by 6 bases, with 15 bases between. CDR1 is LNHNV and CDR2 is YYDKDF in the germline V gene (reference sequence). The CDR3: CATSRDRGGPAEQYF. The CDR3 nucleotides are TGTGCCACCAGCAGAGATCGAGGCGGTCCCGCCGAGCAGTACTTC.

In this sample, this clonotype turned up a few times. The chain has TRBV25-1 and TRBJ1-1; 7 bases are a match to TRBD1. The CDR3 is 12 amino acids. From germline, CDR1 is MGHDK and CDR2 SYGVNS. The CDR3 DNA follows: TGTGCTTCCGGGACAGAGAACACTGAAGCTTTCTTT. Translated, it gives CASGTENTEAFF.

The CDR3 sequence is CASSLGQASTDTQYF. The CDR3 coding sequence is TGTGCCAGCAGCCTAGGACAGGCTAGCACAGATACGCAGTATTTT. This chain joins TRBV7-3 and TRBJ2-3, with 7 bases that match TRBD1. The V segment lost 5 bases and the J segment 0 bases; nucleotides outside the gene matches: 5. CDR3 size: 15 residues. Germline CDR1 is SGHTA and CDR2 is FQGTGA.

This chain joins TRBV3-1 and TRBJ2-1; 8 bases are a match to TRBD1. V shed 3 bases and J 9 bases; nucleotides not matched to a gene: 4. The CDR3 spans 13 residues. Germline V CDR1 and CDR2: LGHDT, YNNKEL (reference sequence). DNA of the CDR3: TGTGCCAGCAGCCACCCGACAGGGGCTGAGCAGTTCTTC. Translated: CASSHPTGAEQFF.

V and J are TRBV9 and TRBJ1-2; D unresolved. The ends were cut back, 3 bases at V and 7 bases at J, with 7 bases in the middle. Germline assignment: CDR1 SGDLS and CDR2 YYNGEE. This CDR3 is 11 amino acids long. The CDR3 sequence: CASSGTLGYTF. The CDR3 DNA follows: TGTGCCAGCAGCGGCACACTTGGCTACACCTTC.

This clonotype was detected only a few times. The rearrangement uses TRBV5-6 and TRBJ2-7, with 9 bases fitting TRBD1. Germline values: CDR1 SGHDT, CDR2 YYEEEE. The ends lost 4 bases at V and 2 bases at J; junction bases unmatched: 4. The CDR3 runs to 14 residues. The CDR3 spells CASSPGTGTYEQYF. Here the CDR3 DNA reads TGTGCCAGCAGCCCCGGGACAGGGACCTACGAGCAGTACTTC.

This clonotype was seen a single time. This chain connects TRBV29-1 to TRBJ1-1; D ambiguous. The CDR3 has 15 residues. Per the germline V gene, CDR1 is SQVTM and CDR2 is ANQGSEA. V dropped 7 bases and J dropped 3 bases, with 21 bases sitting between them. The CDR3 region has the DNA TGCAGCGCCGCCCCCGAGAAGAGACGGTACACTGAAGCTTTCTTT. Its protein is CSAAPEKRRYTEAFF.